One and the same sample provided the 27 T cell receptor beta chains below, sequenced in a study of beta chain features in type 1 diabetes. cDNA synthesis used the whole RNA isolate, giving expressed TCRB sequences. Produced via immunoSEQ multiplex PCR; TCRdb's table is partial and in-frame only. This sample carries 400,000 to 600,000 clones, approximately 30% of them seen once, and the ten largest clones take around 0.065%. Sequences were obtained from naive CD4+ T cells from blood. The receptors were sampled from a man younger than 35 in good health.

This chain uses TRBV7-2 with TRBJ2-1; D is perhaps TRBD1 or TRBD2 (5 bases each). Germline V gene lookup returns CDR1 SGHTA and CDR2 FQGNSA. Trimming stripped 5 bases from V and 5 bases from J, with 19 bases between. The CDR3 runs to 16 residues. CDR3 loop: CASSAFGAGNDNEQFF. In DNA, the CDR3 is TGTGCCAGCAGCGCTTTCGGGGCAGGGAACGACAATGAGCAGTTCTTC.

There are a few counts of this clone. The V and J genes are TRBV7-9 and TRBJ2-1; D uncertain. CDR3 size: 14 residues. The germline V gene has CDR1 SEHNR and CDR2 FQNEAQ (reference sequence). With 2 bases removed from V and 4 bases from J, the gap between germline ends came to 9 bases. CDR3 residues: CASSLNSHYNEQFF. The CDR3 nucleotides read TGTGCCAGCAGCTTAAACAGCCATTACAATGAGCAGTTCTTC.

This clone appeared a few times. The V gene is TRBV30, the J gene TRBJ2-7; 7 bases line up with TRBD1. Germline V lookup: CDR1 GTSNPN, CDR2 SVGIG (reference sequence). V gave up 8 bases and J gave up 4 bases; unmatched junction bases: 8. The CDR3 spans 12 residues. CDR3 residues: CAQGQVGYEQYF. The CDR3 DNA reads TGTGCCCAAGGACAGGTGGGATACGAGCAGTACTTC.

DNA for the CDR3: TGTGCCAGCAGCTTAATTCTAGCGTTCGAGCAGTACTTC. Its translation: CASSLILAFEQYF. This rearrangement joins TRBV7-2 to TRBJ2-7; D may be TRBD2 (6 bases). The V end lost 2 bases, the J end lost 6 bases, and 11 bases lay between the germline ends. The germline V gene has CDR1 SGHTA and CDR2 FQGNSA. CDR3 length: 13 residues. Full variable domain (outside the CDR3, taken from reference TRBV7-2 and TRBJ2-7): GAGVSQSPSNKVTEKGKDVELRCDPISGHTALYWYRQSLGQGLEFLIYFQGNSAPDKSGLPSDRFSAERTGGSVSTLTIQRTQQEDSAVYLCASSLILAFEQYFGPGTRLTVT.

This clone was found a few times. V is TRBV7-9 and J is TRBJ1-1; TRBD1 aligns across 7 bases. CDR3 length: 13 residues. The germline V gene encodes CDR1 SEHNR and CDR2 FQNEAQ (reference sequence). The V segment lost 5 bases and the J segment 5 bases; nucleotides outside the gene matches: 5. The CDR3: CASSLTGRTEAFF. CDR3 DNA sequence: TGTGCCAGCAGCCTGACAGGGAGGACTGAAGCTTTCTTT.

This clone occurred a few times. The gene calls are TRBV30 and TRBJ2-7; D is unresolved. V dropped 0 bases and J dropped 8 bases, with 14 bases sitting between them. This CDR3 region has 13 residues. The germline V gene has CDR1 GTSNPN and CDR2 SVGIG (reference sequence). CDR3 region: CAWSVEWTSKQYF. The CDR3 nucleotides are TGTGCCTGGAGTGTCGAATGGACCTCAAAGCAGTACTTC.

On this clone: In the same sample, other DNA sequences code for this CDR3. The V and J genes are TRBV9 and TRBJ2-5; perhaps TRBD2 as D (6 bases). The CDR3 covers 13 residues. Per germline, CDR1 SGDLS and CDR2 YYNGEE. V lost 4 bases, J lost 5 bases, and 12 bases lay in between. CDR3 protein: CASSPQGRETQYF. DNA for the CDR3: TGTGCCAGCAGCCCCCAAGGGAGGGAGACCCAGTACTTC.

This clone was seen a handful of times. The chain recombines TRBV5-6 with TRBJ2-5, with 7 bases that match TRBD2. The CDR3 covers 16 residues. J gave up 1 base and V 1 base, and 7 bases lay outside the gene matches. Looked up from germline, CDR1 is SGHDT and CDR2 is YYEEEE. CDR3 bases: TGTGCCAGCAGCTTGTTCACGGGAGGAGGCCAAGAGACCCAGTACTTC. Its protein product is CASSLFTGGGQETQYF.

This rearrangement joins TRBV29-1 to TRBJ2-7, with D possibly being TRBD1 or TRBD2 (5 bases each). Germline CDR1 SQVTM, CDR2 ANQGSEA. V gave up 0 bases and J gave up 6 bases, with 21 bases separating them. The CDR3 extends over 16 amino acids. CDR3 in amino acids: CSVEDRRGRESPEQYF. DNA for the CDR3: TGCAGCGTTGAAGATCGTAGGGGACGGGAATCACCCGAGCAGTACTTC.

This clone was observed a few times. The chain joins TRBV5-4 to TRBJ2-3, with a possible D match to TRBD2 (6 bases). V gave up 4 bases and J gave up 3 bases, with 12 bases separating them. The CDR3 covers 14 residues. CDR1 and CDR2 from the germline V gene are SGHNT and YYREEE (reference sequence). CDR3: CASSLGLETDTQYF. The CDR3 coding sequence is TGTGCCAGCAGCCTGGGACTGGAGACAGATACGCAGTATTTT.

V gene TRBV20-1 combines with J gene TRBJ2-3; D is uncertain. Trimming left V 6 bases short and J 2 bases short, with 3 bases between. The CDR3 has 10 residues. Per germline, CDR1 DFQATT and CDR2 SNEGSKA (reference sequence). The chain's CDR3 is CSADTDTQYF. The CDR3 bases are TGCAGTGCGGACACAGATACGCAGTATTTT.

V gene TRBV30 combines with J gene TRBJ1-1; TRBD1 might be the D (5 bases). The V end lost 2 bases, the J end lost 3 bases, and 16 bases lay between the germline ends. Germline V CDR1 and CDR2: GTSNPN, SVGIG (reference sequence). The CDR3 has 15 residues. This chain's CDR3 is CAWSPRERLYTEAFF. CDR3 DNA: TGTGCCTGGAGTCCCAGGGAAAGGTTGTACACTGAAGCTTTCTTT.

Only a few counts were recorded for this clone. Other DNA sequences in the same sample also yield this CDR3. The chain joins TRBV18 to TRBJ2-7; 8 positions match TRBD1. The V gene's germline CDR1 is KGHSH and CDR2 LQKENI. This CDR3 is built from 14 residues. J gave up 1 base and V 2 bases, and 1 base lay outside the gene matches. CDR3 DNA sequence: TGTGCCAGCTCACCAGACAGGGGATCCTACGAGCAGTACTTC. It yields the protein CASSPDRGSYEQYF. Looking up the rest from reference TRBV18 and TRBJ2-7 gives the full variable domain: NAGVMQNPRHLVRRRGQEARLRCSPMKGHSHVYWYRQLPEEGLKFMVYLQKENIIDESGMPKERFSAEFPKEGPSILRIQQVVRGDSAAYFCASSPDRGSYEQYFGPGTRLTVT.

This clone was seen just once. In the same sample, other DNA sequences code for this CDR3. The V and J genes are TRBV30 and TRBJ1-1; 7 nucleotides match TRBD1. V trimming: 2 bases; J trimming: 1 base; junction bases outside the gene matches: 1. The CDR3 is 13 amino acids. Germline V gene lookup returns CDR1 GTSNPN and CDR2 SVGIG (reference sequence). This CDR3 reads CAWSRDRNTEAFF. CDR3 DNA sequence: TGTGCCTGGAGTCGGGACAGGAACACTGAAGCTTTCTTT.

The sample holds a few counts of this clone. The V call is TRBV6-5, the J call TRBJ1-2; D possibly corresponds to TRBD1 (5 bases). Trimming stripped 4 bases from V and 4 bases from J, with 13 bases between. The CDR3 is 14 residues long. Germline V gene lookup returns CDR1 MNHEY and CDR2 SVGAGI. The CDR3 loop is CASSLQAGSYGYTF. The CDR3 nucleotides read TGTGCCAGCAGTTTACAGGCAGGGAGCTATGGCTACACCTTC.

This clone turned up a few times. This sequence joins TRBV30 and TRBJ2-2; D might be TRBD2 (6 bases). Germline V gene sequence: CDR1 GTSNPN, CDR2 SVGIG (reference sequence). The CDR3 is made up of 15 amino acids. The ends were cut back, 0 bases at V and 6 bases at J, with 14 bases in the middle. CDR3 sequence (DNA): TGTGCCTGGAGTGTATCACGGACGGGGGCCGGGGAGCTGTTTTTT. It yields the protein CAWSVSRTGAGELFF.

CDR3 in DNA: TGTGCCAGCAGCCCACAGGGGGCAGGCGGGGAGCTGTTTTTT. Protein product: CASSPQGAGGELFF. V usage is TRBV7-2 and J usage is TRBJ2-2; 9 positions agree with TRBD1. The CDR3 is 14 amino acids. V was pared by 5 bases and J by 7 bases, with 5 bases of the junction left unmatched. The germline V gene encodes CDR1 SGHTA and CDR2 FQGNSA.

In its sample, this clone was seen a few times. Here the CDR3 reads CAWNVRGQGAYEQYF. Here the CDR3 DNA reads TGTGCCTGGAATGTCAGAGGACAGGGGGCTTACGAGCAGTACTTC. This chain joins TRBV30 and TRBJ2-7; 11 bases are a match to TRBD1. This CDR3 comprises 15 residues. The trim removed 4 bases at V and 4 bases at J, leaving 9 bases unmatched. Germline assignment: CDR1 GTSNPN and CDR2 SVGIG (reference sequence).

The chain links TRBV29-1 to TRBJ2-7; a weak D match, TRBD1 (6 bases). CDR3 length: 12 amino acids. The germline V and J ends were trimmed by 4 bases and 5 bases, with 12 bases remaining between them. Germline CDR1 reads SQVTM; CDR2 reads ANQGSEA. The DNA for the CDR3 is TGCAGCGTTGGGCAGGGGTTCAACGAGCAGTACTTC. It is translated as CSVGQGFNEQYF.

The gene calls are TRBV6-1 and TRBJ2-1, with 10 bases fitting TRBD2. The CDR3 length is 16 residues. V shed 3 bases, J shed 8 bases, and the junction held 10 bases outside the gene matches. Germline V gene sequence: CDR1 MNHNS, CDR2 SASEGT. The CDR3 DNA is TGTGCCAGCAGTGACCCCGGGACTAGCGCCTCGGATGAGCAGTTCTTC. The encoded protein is CASSDPGTSASDEQFF.

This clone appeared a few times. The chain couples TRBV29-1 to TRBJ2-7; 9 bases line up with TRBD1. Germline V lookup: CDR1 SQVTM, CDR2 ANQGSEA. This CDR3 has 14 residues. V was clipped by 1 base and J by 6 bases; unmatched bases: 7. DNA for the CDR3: TGCAGCGTTGAAGTCGGTGGACAGGGGACCGAGCAGTACTTC. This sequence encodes CSVEVGGQGTEQYF.

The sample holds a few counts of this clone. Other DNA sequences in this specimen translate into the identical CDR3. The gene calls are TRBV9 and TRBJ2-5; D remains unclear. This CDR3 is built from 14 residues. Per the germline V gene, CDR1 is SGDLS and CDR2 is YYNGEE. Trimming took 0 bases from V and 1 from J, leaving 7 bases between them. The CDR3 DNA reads TGTGCCAGCAGCGTAGGTGCGTCCCAAGAGACCCAGTACTTC. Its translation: CASSVGASQETQYF.

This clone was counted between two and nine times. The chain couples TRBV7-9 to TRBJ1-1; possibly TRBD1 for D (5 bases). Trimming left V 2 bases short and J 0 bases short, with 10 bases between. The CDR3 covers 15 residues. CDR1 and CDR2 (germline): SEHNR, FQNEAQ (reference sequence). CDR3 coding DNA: TGTGCCAGCAGCTTAACAGGTCTAATGAACACTGAAGCTTTCTTT. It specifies CASSLTGLMNTEAFF.

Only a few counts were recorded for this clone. In DNA, the CDR3 is TGTGCCAGCAGCGACCAGGGGGCGAGCACAGATACGCAGTATTTT. It is translated as CASSDQGASTDTQYF. The chain links TRBV9 to TRBJ2-3; 8 nucleotides line up with TRBD1. Trimming took 3 bases from V and 0 from J; bases not matched to a gene: 3. Germline V gives CDR1 SGDLS, CDR2 YYNGEE. The CDR3 runs to 15 residues.

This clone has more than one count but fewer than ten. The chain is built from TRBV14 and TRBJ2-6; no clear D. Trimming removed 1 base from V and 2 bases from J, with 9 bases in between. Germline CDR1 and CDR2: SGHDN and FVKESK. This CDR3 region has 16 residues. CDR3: CASSQVWVPGANVLTF. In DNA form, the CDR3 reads TGTGCCAGCAGCCAAGTATGGGTTCCTGGGGCCAACGTCCTGACTTTC.

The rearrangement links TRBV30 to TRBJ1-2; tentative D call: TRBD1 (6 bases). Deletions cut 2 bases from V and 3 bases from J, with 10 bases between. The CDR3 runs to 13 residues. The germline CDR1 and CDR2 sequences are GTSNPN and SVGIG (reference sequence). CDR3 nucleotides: TGTGCCTGGAGTTCGACAGGTCACTATGGCTACACCTTC. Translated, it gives CAWSSTGHYGYTF.

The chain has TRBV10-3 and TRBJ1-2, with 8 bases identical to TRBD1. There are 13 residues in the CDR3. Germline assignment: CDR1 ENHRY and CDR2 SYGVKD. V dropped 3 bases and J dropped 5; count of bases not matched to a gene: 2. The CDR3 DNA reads TGTGCCATCAGTGAAGGACAGGGTTATGGCTACACCTTC. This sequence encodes CAISEGQGYGYTF.